Here is one TCR beta chain with its context. These data belong to a study of technical replicates of blood from a handful of donors. Clones were sequenced by immunoSEQ multiplex PCR, and TCRdb holds only the in-frame ones, with some missing. The table lists about 88,000 clones, about nine tenths of them singletons. V was shortened by 4 bases and J by 9 bases, with 17 bases between the two germline ends. The CDR3 is made up of 14 amino acids. Germline CDR1 and CDR2: SGHNT and YYREEE (reference sequence). The specimen sequenced was T cells isolated from PBMCs. The clonotype originates from a human donor in good health. The chain employs TRBV5-4 and TRBJ2-1; possibly TRBD2 for D (5 bases). The CDR3: CASSRRGAHFEQFF. As DNA, the CDR3 is TGTGCCAGCAGCCGCCGGGGAGCGCACTTTGAGCAGTTCTTC.